The 7 T cell receptor beta chains presented below share a single source sample, sequenced in a study of glioma-infiltrating T cells. TCR alpha and beta CDR3 regions were amplified from RNA using iRepertoire nested multiplex PCR. MiXCR, applied by TCRdb to the multiplex PCR reads, yields one record per CDR3 protein. The table lists a few hundred thousand distinct CDR3 sequences, roughly two fifths of them singletons. The sequenced sample was glioma tissue, nonneoplastic brain tissue, or PBMCs (not recorded which). The receptors here all came from a human donor with low-grade glioma or glioblastoma, undergoing nonglioma brain surgery, or in good health (not recorded which).

The CDR3: CASSEWIGFEKLFF. CDR3 DNA sequence: TGTGCCAGCAGTGAATGGATAGGGTTCGAAAAACTGTTTTTT. The rearrangement links TRBV25-1 to TRBJ1-4; D remains ambiguous. Germline V gene sequence: CDR1 MGHDK, CDR2 SYGVNS. V lost 1 base and J 8 bases, leaving 11 bases between the germline ends. The CDR3 extends over 14 amino acids. The variable domain in full, completed from reference TRBV25-1 and TRBJ1-4, reads EADIYQTPRYLVIGTGKKITLECSQTMGHDKMYWYQQDPGMELHLIHYSYGVNSTEKGDLSSESTVSRIRTEHFPLTLESARPSHTSQYLCASSEWIGFEKLFFGSGTQLSVL.

This clonotype was observed at least ten times. The genes are TRBV27 and TRBJ2-7; 9 bases are shared with TRBD1. Germline CDR1 MNHEY, CDR2 SMNVEV (reference sequence). Trimming cost V 0 bases and J 0 bases; bases outside gene matches: 6. This CDR3 contains 17 residues. CDR3 nucleotides: TGTGCCAGCAGTTTATCGGGGGGACAGGGTTACTCCTACGAGCAGTACTTC. Translating gives CASSLSGGQGYSYEQYF.

Note on this clonotype: A junction boundary mismatches the germline segment, possibly from a read error. This chain connects TRBV28 to TRBJ2-1, with D perhaps matching TRBD2 (6 bases). CDR3 length: 15 amino acids. Germline-derived CDR1 and CDR2 are MDHEN and SYDVKM. CDR3 amino acids: CASSPGWRVQNEKFF. DNA of the CDR3: TGTGCCAGCAGTCCGGGATGGAGGGTTCAGAATGAGAAGTTCTTC. The whole variable domain, remainder taken from reference TRBV28 and TRBJ2-1, is DVKVTQSSRYLVKRTGEKVFLECVQDMDHENMFWYRQDPGLGLRLIYFSYDVKMKEKGDIPEGYSVSREKKERFSLILESASTNQTSMYLCASSPGWRVQNEKFFGPGTRLTVL.

This chain joins TRBV5-4 and TRBJ2-1; no clear D. The CDR3 is made up of 16 amino acids. In germline, CDR1 is SGHNT, CDR2 YYREEE (reference sequence). V was shortened by 0 bases and J by 2 bases, with 12 bases between the two germline ends. The DNA of the CDR3 is TGTGCCAGCAGCTTGGCCTACGGCTCACCCTACAATGAGCAGTTCTTC. Its translation: CASSLAYGSPYNEQFF.

J is TRBJ2-3 and V is TRBV28; 13 nucleotides line up with TRBD2. This CDR3 region has 16 residues. Losses at the gene ends were 8 bases for V and 5 bases for J; bases not matched to a gene: 10. Germline V gives CDR1 MDHEN, CDR2 SYDVKM. The chain's CDR3 is CASCLGTSGMIDTQYF. The CDR3 nucleotides are TGTGCCAGCTGCCTCGGGACTAGCGGGATGATAGATACGCAGTATTTT.

In its sample, this clonotype was seen many times. The chain has TRBV28 and TRBJ1-2; 7 bases fit TRBD1. The germline CDR1 and CDR2 sequences are MDHEN and SYDVKM. CDR3 size: 13 residues. Losses at the gene ends were 10 bases for V and 6 bases for J; bases not matched to a gene: 11. The CDR3: CATWGRGSDGYTF. For the CDR3, the DNA is TGTGCCACCTGGGGCAGGGGGTCCGATGGCTACACCTTC.

The J gene is TRBJ2-1, the V gene TRBV14, with TRBD2 matching 9 bases. The junction had 4 bases not matched to a gene; V was cut back by 2 bases and J by 2 bases. Germline CDR1 and CDR2: SGHDN and FVKESK. The CDR3 is 16 residues long. CDR3 sequence: CASSQISGRAYNEQFF. In DNA form, the CDR3 reads TGTGCCAGCAGCCAAATTAGCGGGAGAGCCTACAATGAGCAGTTCTTC.